This passage covers 25 T cell receptor beta chains from one sample sequenced in a study of blood T cells in healthy people across ages. The second PCR ran about 6 to 11 cycles with a sample-barcoded 5' primer and J-beta primers. Using its own MiXCR run on the 5' RACE reads, TCRdb lists one record per CDR3 protein. The sample shows more than 650,000 distinct CDR3 sequences, about 20% of them seen only once. The sample was blood. These receptor sequences come from a man in his 70s in good health.

This clonotype was observed once. The chain is built from TRBV20-1 and TRBJ2-2; 10 nucleotides agree with TRBD2. Germline V lookup: CDR1 DFQATT, CDR2 SNEGSKA (reference sequence). The CDR3 is 16 amino acids. With V trimmed by 0 bases and J by 5 bases, 6 bases remained unmatched. CDR3 DNA: TGCAGTGCTAGAGATAGGACTAGCGGACTAACCGGGGAGCTGTTTTTT. It encodes CSARDRTSGLTGELFF.

This clonotype was counted at least ten times. The chain uses TRBV5-6 and TRBJ2-7, with 7 bases lining up with TRBD1. The V gene end was trimmed by 1 base and the J gene end by 4 bases; junction bases not matched to a gene: 8. This CDR3 spans 15 amino acids. Germline CDR1 is SGHDT and CDR2 is YYEEEE. Written as DNA, the CDR3 is TGTGCCAGCAGCTTGACAGGGGCAGGTCAGTACGAGCAGTACTTC. Amino acids: CASSLTGAGQYEQYF.

This clonotype showed up many times. The chain joins TRBV27 to TRBJ2-7; 8 nucleotides match TRBD2. The CDR3 totals 13 residues. V gave up 2 bases and J gave up 11 bases; unmatched junction bases: 8. CDR1 and CDR2 (germline): MNHEY, SMNVEV (reference sequence). The CDR3 DNA reads TGTGCCAGCAGTTTACGCTTTCGGGGGGGGGAGTACTTC. Its translation is CASSLRFRGGEYF.

There are many counts of this clonotype. This chain connects TRBV20-1 to TRBJ1-2; D call uncertain. Germline assignment: CDR1 DFQATT and CDR2 SNEGSKA (reference sequence). This CDR3 is built from 13 residues. V lost 3 bases, J lost 1 base, and 9 bases lay in between. The CDR3 DNA sequence: TGCAGTGCTAGCGATTCTTTTAACTATGGCTACACCTTC. Translating gives CSASDSFNYGYTF.

V usage is TRBV7-8 and J usage is TRBJ2-1, with D maybe TRBD1 (6 bases). The CDR3 runs 16 residues. Between the trimmed V and J ends, which lost 10 bases and 0 bases, there was a span of 19 bases. Germline V CDR1 and CDR2: SGHVS, FQNEAQ. Here the CDR3 reads CATGRSGGGSYNEQFF. The CDR3 bases are TGTGCCACTGGTCGTTCTGGGGGCGGCTCCTACAATGAGCAGTTCTTC.

This clonotype was observed a single time. The V and J genes are TRBV7-8 and TRBJ2-5; D ambiguous. Looked up from germline, CDR1 is SGHVS and CDR2 is FQNEAQ. The CDR3 sequence is 16 residues long. Deletions cut 5 bases from V and 5 bases from J, with 21 bases between. Written as DNA, the CDR3 is TGTGCCAGCAGCCAGGCTTTCGTACCCGTCGTGGAGACCCAGTACTTC. Its translation is CASSQAFVPVVETQYF.

The chain is built from TRBV3-1 and TRBJ1-5; TRBD1 might be the D (6 bases). Germline lookup yields CDR1 LGHDT and CDR2 YNNKEL (reference sequence). The CDR3 contains 16 residues. V shed 4 bases and J shed 2 bases, with 15 bases lying between them. This chain's CDR3 is CASSLGAGGGNQPQHF. CDR3 coding DNA: TGTGCCAGCAGCCTGGGTGCGGGGGGCGGCAATCAGCCCCAGCATTTT.

The chain combines TRBV6-5 with TRBJ2-2; TRBD1 matches 7 bases. V dropped 6 bases and J dropped 4; count of bases not matched to a gene: 5. The CDR3 runs to 14 residues. Per germline, CDR1 MNHEY and CDR2 SVGAGI. The CDR3, as DNA: TGTGCCAGCAGGGAGACAGGGACCACCGGGGAGCTGTTTTTT. Amino acid sequence: CASRETGTTGELFF.

The rearrangement links TRBV3-1 to TRBJ1-1; D possibly corresponds to TRBD1 (6 bases). Germline CDR1 LGHDT, CDR2 YNNKEL (reference sequence). V gave up 6 bases and J gave up 1 base, with 21 bases separating them. The CDR3 loop spans 17 amino acids. CDR3: CASRAKIGGTSNTEAFF. CDR3 sequence (DNA): TGTGCCAGCAGAGCCAAGATAGGGGGGACATCGAACACTGAAGCTTTCTTT.

This chain uses TRBV29-1 with TRBJ2-5; D remains unclear. The J call may be incorrect, as the DNA end agrees better with TRBJ2-7. CDR1 is SQVTM and CDR2 is ANQGSEA in the germline V gene. The CDR3 sequence is 10 residues long. CDR3: CSVEDYEQYF. The CDR3 DNA sequence: TGCAGCGTTGAGGATTACGAGCAGTACTTC.

This clonotype was observed a handful of times. V is TRBV5-1 and J is TRBJ2-1; D gene uncertain. Germline values: CDR1 SGHRS, CDR2 YFSETQ. Trimming took 4 bases from V and 7 from J, leaving 9 bases between them. The CDR3 runs to 12 residues. CDR3 DNA sequence: TGCGCCAGCAGCGGCCAGCGAAATGAGCAGTTCTTC. It specifies CASSGQRNEQFF.

J is TRBJ2-3 and V is TRBV12-3 or TRBV12-4; TRBD1 might be the D (5 bases). V lost 4 bases and J lost 5, with 10 bases in between. The CDR3 is 13 amino acids. CDR3 bases: TGTGCCAGCAGTTCCCGGCAGGGAGATACGCAGTATTTT. This gives the protein CASSSRQGDTQYF.

The CDR3 protein is CASSFGQGAEPLHF. CDR3 coding DNA: TGTGCCAGCAGTTTCGGACAGGGGGCAGAACCCCTCCACTTT. This chain joins TRBV28 and TRBJ1-6; 11 bases align to TRBD1. Germline V gene data show CDR1 as MDHEN and CDR2 as SYDVKM. V lost 3 bases and J lost 12; bases outside the gene matches: 4. CDR3 length equals 14 residues.

The chain joins TRBV4-2 to TRBJ1-4; TRBD1 aligns across 9 bases. J gave up 8 bases and V 2 bases, and 9 bases lay outside the gene matches. The germline gives CDR1 LGHNA, CDR2 YNFKEQ. The CDR3 runs 16 residues. Written as DNA, the CDR3 is TGTGCCAGCAGCCAAACAGGGGGCGTTTCGGAGGAAAAACTGTTTTTT. Translating it yields CASSQTGGVSEEKLFF.

This clonotype came up a few times. The V gene is TRBV18, the J gene TRBJ1-1, with D perhaps TRBD1 (5 bases). The germline V and J ends were trimmed by 3 bases and 6 bases, with 17 bases remaining between them. The CDR3 runs to 15 residues. CDR1 is KGHSH and CDR2 is LQKENI in the germline V gene. The CDR3 reads CASSPIESTVPEAFF. DNA for the CDR3: TGTGCCAGCTCACCCATAGAATCGACAGTGCCTGAAGCTTTCTTT.

The DNA of the CDR3 is TGTGCCAGCAGTGAACCGGGACCGTTGAACACTGAAGCTTTCTTT. Its translation: CASSEPGPLNTEAFF. The chain has TRBV6-1 and TRBJ1-1; maybe TRBD1 (5 bases). In germline, CDR1 is MNHNS, CDR2 SASEGT. The CDR3 runs 15 residues. The V end was cut by 2 bases, the J end by 0 bases, with 10 bases between.

This clonotype was seen a handful of times. A much larger clone lies one base from this, so it may be a read error. The CDR3 loop reads CASSLTNTRELFF. The CDR3 DNA follows: TGTGCCAGCAGTTTGACGAACACCCGGGAGCTGTTTTTT. This chain links TRBV12-3 or TRBV12-4 with TRBJ2-2; D uncertain. CDR3 length equals 13 residues.

The genes are TRBV20-1 and TRBJ2-1, with D perhaps matching TRBD1 or TRBD2 (5 bases each). Germline V gene data show CDR1 as DFQATT and CDR2 as SNEGSKA (reference sequence). The CDR3 contains 13 residues. Deletions cut 4 bases from V and 3 bases from J, with 10 bases between. CDR3 in amino acids: CSATRDRYNEQFF. Written as DNA, the CDR3 is TGCAGTGCTACCCGGGACCGCTACAATGAGCAGTTCTTC.

This clonotype was seen many times. The V gene is TRBV4-3, the J gene TRBJ2-4, with D unresolved. Germline CDR1 and CDR2: LGHNA and YSLEER. Deletions cut 0 bases from V and 6 bases from J, with 6 bases between. The CDR3 covers 13 residues. The CDR3 protein is CASSQDKGNIQYF. In DNA, the CDR3 is TGCGCCAGCAGCCAAGATAAGGGAAACATTCAGTACTTC.

The genes are TRBV12-3 or TRBV12-4 and TRBJ1-5; 10 bases match TRBD1. J gave up 6 bases and V 6 bases, and 8 bases lay outside the gene matches. This CDR3 region has 15 residues. CDR3 sequence (DNA): TGTGCCAGCAGCCTGGACAGGGGGGAGAGTCAGCCCCAGCATTTT. Protein: CASSLDRGESQPQHF.

This chain links TRBV7-2 with TRBJ2-2, with 8 bases that match TRBD2. Germline V gene sequence: CDR1 SGHTA, CDR2 FQGNSA. Losses at the gene ends were 4 bases for V and 2 bases for J; bases not matched to a gene: 6. The CDR3 runs to 16 residues. The CDR3 region is CASSSATSANTGELFF. CDR3 in DNA: TGTGCCAGCAGCTCCGCGACTAGCGCAAACACCGGGGAGCTGTTTTTT.

CDR3 bases: TGTGCCAGTAGTAATAGCGGGGGGGCCTTACCCTACAATGAGCAGTTCTTC. It codes for CASSNSGGALPYNEQFF. The V call is TRBV19, the J call TRBJ2-1, with 11 bases aligning to TRBD2. Losses at the gene ends were 4 bases for V and 2 bases for J; bases not matched to a gene: 7. Germline-derived CDR1 and CDR2 are LNHDA and SQIVND (reference sequence). The CDR3 has 17 amino acids.

The sample holds a few counts of this clonotype. The rearrangement links TRBV18 to TRBJ2-1; 7 bases agree with TRBD1. CDR1 and CDR2 (germline): KGHSH, LQKENI. V shed 4 bases, J shed 0 bases, and the junction held 9 bases outside the gene matches. This CDR3 is 17 amino acids long. CDR3 DNA sequence: TGTGCCAGCTCACTCGACAGGGTCCTTAGCTCCTACAATGAGCAGTTCTTC. This translates into CASSLDRVLSSYNEQFF.

The table lists this clonotype with a few counts. The genes are TRBV29-1 and TRBJ2-1; TRBD1 might be the D (5 bases). CDR1 and CDR2 (germline): SQVTM, ANQGSEA. Trimming pared 6 bases from V and 4 bases from J, leaving 19 bases between. The CDR3 is 15 amino acids. CDR3 amino acids: CSVNPGLGSYNEQFF. DNA of the CDR3: TGCAGCGTCAACCCAGGGTTGGGGTCTTACAATGAGCAGTTCTTC.

The rearrangement uses TRBV6-6 and TRBJ2-3; 8 bases fit TRBD1. Losses at the gene ends were 2 bases for V and 2 bases for J; bases not matched to a gene: 3. Germline V lookup: CDR1 MNHNY, CDR2 SVGAGI (reference sequence). CDR3 length: 15 residues. The CDR3 reads CASSYADRATDTQYF. CDR3 bases: TGTGCCAGCAGTTACGCGGACAGGGCCACAGATACGCAGTATTTT.